These 27 T cell receptor beta chains came from one sample sequenced in a study of Ad26.COV2.S vaccination and SARS-CoV-2 variants. Method: immunoSEQ multiplex PCR; TCRdb's copy keeps in-frame clones and lacks some. This table holds around 370,000 clones, roughly 94% found once. The starting material was peripheral blood, obtained after recovery from COVID-19. Source of these receptors: a human donor who had recovered from COVID-19.

The V call is TRBV18, the J call TRBJ1-2; possible D gene TRBD1, 5 bases. V lost 0 bases and J lost 8, with 10 bases in between. The CDR3 has 13 residues. Germline loops: CDR1 KGHSH, CDR2 LQKENI. DNA of the CDR3: TGTGCCAGCTCACCACCGGGAGGGGTAGGCTACACCTTC. It specifies CASSPPGGVGYTF.

This clone showed up just once. The rearrangement joins TRBV12-5 to TRBJ1-2; a weak D match, TRBD1 (6 bases). Germline V gene data show CDR1 as LGHNT and CDR2 as FRNRAP. CDR3 length: 15 amino acids. The V end lost 3 bases, the J end lost 4 bases, and 15 bases lay between the germline ends. This CDR3 reads CASGFRAGALYGYTF. The CDR3 coding sequence is TGTGCTAGTGGTTTCCGCGCAGGGGCTCTCTATGGCTACACCTTC.

The J gene is TRBJ1-1, the V gene TRBV11-2; a possible D gene is TRBD1 (6 bases). The CDR3 spans 18 residues. Per germline, CDR1 SGHAT and CDR2 FQNNGV. V was clipped by 5 bases and J by 1 base, with 23 bases between them. CDR3 residues: CASSASGTYRLGNTEAFF. The CDR3 DNA follows: TGTGCCAGCAGCGCCTCCGGGACATACCGCCTGGGGAACACTGAAGCTTTCTTT. Supplemented by reference TRBV11-2 and TRBJ1-1, the full variable domain reads EAGVAQSPRYKIIEKRQSVAFWCNPISGHATLYWYQQILGQGPKLLIQFQNNGVVDDSQLPKDRFSAERLKGVDSTLKIQPAKLEDSAVYLCASSASGTYRLGNTEAFFGQGTRLTVV.

The chain carries TRBV19 and TRBJ1-2; TRBD1 matches 8 bases. V shed 9 bases, J shed 3 bases, and the junction held 9 bases outside the gene matches. The CDR3 has 14 amino acids. In germline, CDR1 is LNHDA, CDR2 SQIVND (reference sequence). The CDR3 bases are TGTGCCAGCAGGTGGGGACAGGTTCACTATGGCTACACCTTC. Encoded protein: CASRWGQVHYGYTF.

The V gene is TRBV7-9, the J gene TRBJ2-7; no clear D gene. V lost 2 bases and J 2 bases, leaving 4 bases between the germline ends. Germline V gene data show CDR1 as SEHNR and CDR2 as FQNEAQ (reference sequence). The CDR3 loop spans 12 amino acids. This CDR3 reads CASSLIAYEQYF. The CDR3 DNA reads as TGTGCCAGCAGCTTAATTGCCTACGAGCAGTACTTC.

The chain couples TRBV2 to TRBJ2-7, with TRBD1 as a possible D gene (8 bases). Germline V lookup: CDR1 SNHLY, CDR2 FYNNEI. CDR3 length: 13 amino acids. V gave up 8 bases and J gave up 2 bases, with 13 bases separating them. The CDR3 coding sequence is TGTGCCAGCGGACAGGGAGGGGCCTACGAGCAGTACTTC. Its protein product is CASGQGGAYEQYF.

The V and J genes are TRBV7-7 and TRBJ2-3, with 7 bases matching TRBD1. V lost 1 base and J lost 2; bases outside the gene matches: 6. The CDR3 extends over 16 amino acids. Germline loops: CDR1 SSHAT, CDR2 FNYEAQ (reference sequence). The DNA for the CDR3 is TGTGCCAGCAGCTTAGGAGTAGGGGGCAACACAGATACGCAGTATTTT. Translated, it gives CASSLGVGGNTDTQYF.

The J gene is TRBJ2-7, the V gene TRBV6-4; tentatively, D is TRBD1 (5 bases). Germline loops: CDR1 MRHNA, CDR2 SNTAGT. Trimming stripped 2 bases from V and 3 bases from J, with 14 bases between. The CDR3 consists of 15 residues. The DNA of the CDR3 is TGTGCCAGCAGTGACACCGCGGCAGGGAACTACGAGCAGTACTTC. Encoded protein: CASSDTAAGNYEQYF.

This rearrangement joins TRBV6-1 to TRBJ1-1, with no clear D. CDR3 length: 14 residues. Deletions cut 0 bases from V and 0 bases from J, with 5 bases between. The germline V gene encodes CDR1 MNHNS and CDR2 SASEGT. The CDR3 coding sequence is TGTGCCAGCAGTGAAGCTGGGGTGAACACTGAAGCTTTCTTT. The encoded protein is CASSEAGVNTEAFF.

The chain recombines TRBV19 with TRBJ1-2, with D tentatively TRBD1 (6 bases). The germline V gene has CDR1 LNHDA and CDR2 SQIVND (reference sequence). The CDR3 sequence is 13 residues long. Trimming stripped 4 bases from V and 11 bases from J, with 17 bases between. The CDR3 nucleotides are TGTGCCAGTAGTACCCGGACAGAGACTCCTTACACCTTC. Protein: CASSTRTETPYTF.

The rearrangement links TRBV19 to TRBJ1-2, with TRBD1 identical over 11 bases. The length of the CDR3 is 14 residues. Germline CDR1 and CDR2: LNHDA and SQIVND (reference sequence). Unmatched junction bases numbered 1, after V lost 3 bases and J lost 4 bases. CDR3 amino acids: CASSIGQGAYGYTF. CDR3 sequence (DNA): TGTGCCAGTAGTATTGGACAGGGGGCCTATGGCTACACCTTC.

CDR3 coding DNA: TGCGCCAGCAGCCAAGTAGAGACTGAAGCTTTCTTT. It encodes CASSQVETEAFF. The chain joins TRBV4-1 to TRBJ1-1; D is ambiguous. This CDR3 comprises 12 residues. Germline V gives CDR1 MGHRA, CDR2 YSYEKL. The V and J ends lost 1 base and 5 bases respectively, with 5 bases between them.

The rearrangement uses TRBV5-6 and TRBJ2-7, with TRBD2 identical over 8 bases. Germline CDR1 and CDR2: SGHDT and YYEEEE. V gave up 4 bases and J gave up 0 bases; unmatched junction bases: 9. The CDR3 extends over 16 amino acids. CDR3 loop: CASSPPGGLSSYEQYF. The CDR3 coding sequence is TGTGCCAGCAGCCCGCCGGGGGGGCTCAGCTCCTACGAGCAGTACTTC.

This sequence joins TRBV9 and TRBJ2-7; D might be TRBD2 (7 bases). V lost 3 bases and J lost 6, with 13 bases in between. The length of the CDR3 is 13 residues. CDR1 and CDR2 (germline): SGDLS, YYNGEE. The CDR3 DNA sequence: TGTGCCAGCAGCGGATACAGGGAGGGCGAGCAGTACTTC. Its translation: CASSGYREGEQYF.

This chain joins TRBV15 and TRBJ2-7; D gene unclear. In germline, CDR1 is LNHNV, CDR2 YYDKDF (reference sequence). The V end lost 1 base, the J end lost 2 bases, and 12 bases lay between the germline ends. This CDR3 spans 15 amino acids. CDR3 coding DNA: TGTGCCACCAGCAGAGGTAGCTCGTCTACCTACGAGCAGTACTTC. As protein: CATSRGSSSTYEQYF.

This chain links TRBV13 with TRBJ2-7; TRBD1 aligns across 8 bases. The CDR3 length is 15 residues. CDR1 is PRHDT, CDR2 FYEKMQ, per germline (reference sequence). V was clipped by 5 bases and J by 3 bases; unmatched bases: 9. In DNA, the CDR3 is TGTGCCAGCAGCCTCGGGACAGGACCCCTCTACGAGCAGTACTTC. Its protein is CASSLGTGPLYEQYF.

The chain links TRBV27 to TRBJ2-7; TRBD1 aligns across 7 bases. This CDR3 is 17 amino acids long. V was pared by 1 base and J by 5 bases, with 14 bases of the junction left unmatched. Germline V gene sequence: CDR1 MNHEY, CDR2 SMNVEV (reference sequence). CDR3 sequence (DNA): TGTGCCAGCAGTTTATTCCCACAGGACAGGAGGAGGCACGAGCAGTACTTC. It specifies CASSLFPQDRRRHEQYF.

The chain uses TRBV4-2 and TRBJ2-7; 11 bases are shared with TRBD1. V was pared by 4 bases and J by 6 bases, with 2 bases of the junction left unmatched. Germline V CDR1 and CDR2: LGHNA, YNFKEQ. This CDR3 has 13 amino acids. The DNA of the CDR3 is TGTGCCAGCAGCCCTGGGACAGGGGGCGAGCAGTACTTC. Encoded protein: CASSPGTGGEQYF.

The rearrangement links TRBV11-2 to TRBJ2-5; D unclear. Trimming removed 1 base at V and 5 bases at J, with 8 bases between. Germline values: CDR1 SGHAT, CDR2 FQNNGV. CDR3 size: 13 residues. The CDR3 DNA follows: TGTGCCAGCAGCTTAGGGGGTCGGGAGACCCAGTACTTC. Translated: CASSLGGRETQYF.

This clone turned up a few times. This chain uses TRBV6-2 or TRBV6-3 with TRBJ1-6; D ambiguous. The CDR3 is 19 residues long. The germline CDR1 and CDR2 sequences are MNHEY and SVGEGT. Deletions cut 0 bases from V and 7 bases from J, with 22 bases between. CDR3 DNA sequence: TGTGCCAGCAGTTACTCGCTTGACCTAACGCTCCCTCGAAATTCACCCCTCCACTTT. Its translation: CASSYSLDLTLPRNSPLHF.

Points on this clone: The junction differs from germline at one of its ends, possibly a read error. V is TRBV7-7 and J is TRBJ2-1; TRBD2 aligns across 11 bases. CDR1 SSHAT and CDR2 FNYEAQ come from the germline V gene (reference sequence). This CDR3 comprises 15 residues. CDR3 in amino acids: CASSLGTSGPQEQFF. In DNA, the CDR3 is TGTGCTAGCAGCTTGGGGACTAGCGGCCCCCAAGAGCAGTTCTTC.

This chain links TRBV5-4 with TRBJ2-1, with 11 positions matching TRBD1. V dropped 2 bases and J dropped 3; count of bases not matched to a gene: 1. CDR1 SGHNT and CDR2 YYREEE come from the germline V gene (reference sequence). CDR3 length: 15 amino acids. This chain's CDR3 is CASSFGTGGYNEQFF. Here the CDR3 DNA reads TGTGCCAGCAGCTTTGGGACAGGGGGCTACAATGAGCAGTTCTTC.

This clone was counted a few times. The CDR3 DNA sequence: TGTGCCAGTAGTATACACAGGGGGTTTTCACCCCTCCACTTT. Translated, it gives CASSIHRGFSPLHF. The chain joins TRBV19 to TRBJ1-6; 8 bases agree with TRBD1. Trimming at V came to 2 bases and at J to 9 bases, leaving 3 bases not matched to a gene. The length of the CDR3 is 14 residues. Germline V gene sequence: CDR1 LNHDA, CDR2 SQIVND (reference sequence).

As concerns this clone: Other DNA sequences in the sample encode the same CDR3. The chain recombines TRBV6-5 with TRBJ2-1; D is unresolved. The CDR3 spans 14 residues. Germline V gene lookup returns CDR1 MNHEY and CDR2 SVGAGI. V dropped 4 bases and J dropped 0 bases, with 7 bases sitting between them. The CDR3 loop reads CASSSRSSYNEQFF. The CDR3, as DNA: TGTGCCAGCAGTTCGCGGAGCTCCTACAATGAGCAGTTCTTC.

The chain has TRBV7-2 and TRBJ2-5; 15 nucleotides agree with TRBD2. The CDR3 has 16 amino acids. Germline CDR1 and CDR2: SGHTA and FQGNSA. Trimming cost V 5 bases and J 2 bases; bases outside gene matches: 3. Here the CDR3 DNA reads TGTGCCAGCAGCGAGGGACTAGCGGGGGGACAAGAGACCCAGTACTTC. This gives the protein CASSEGLAGGQETQYF.

The CDR3 sequence: CASSVTGPGELFF. The CDR3 DNA sequence: TGCGCCAGCAGCGTGACAGGCCCCGGGGAGCTGTTTTTT. The V and J genes are TRBV5-1 and TRBJ2-2, with D perhaps matching TRBD1 (6 bases). Trimming cost V 4 bases and J 6 bases, with 10 bases left between them. This CDR3 region has 13 residues. Germline V gene sequence: CDR1 SGHRS, CDR2 YFSETQ.

V and J are TRBV11-2 and TRBJ2-7; D is undetermined. Trimming left V 0 bases short and J 1 base short, with 10 bases between. The CDR3 runs to 15 residues. Per the germline V gene, CDR1 is SGHAT and CDR2 is FQNNGV. The CDR3 reads CASSLDPQNSYEQYF. CDR3 in DNA: TGTGCCAGCAGCTTAGATCCCCAGAATTCCTACGAGCAGTACTTC.